The entry below gives a single TCR beta chain sequence along with its context. The data were taken from a study of shared clonotypes between healthy human individuals. Study overall: The study drew on a couple of women and a few men aged 18 to 49 as donors.

All the donors were Caucasian adults who lived in Nashville, Tennessee. The CDR3 runs to 13 residues. Trimming removed 3 bases at V and 2 bases at J, with 2 bases between. Germline assignment: CDR1 WNHNN and CDR2 SYGVQD (reference sequence). Deep was the level at which the assay was run. Libraries were prepared by immunoSEQ multiplex PCR; TCRdb keeps only in-frame clonotypes and omits some of them. This table has about 470,000 clones, about 76% appearing once. The sequence was collected from a woman in her thirties or forties in good health. Some clones in this sample may be carry-over from other donors' samples. What was sequenced was PBMCs. The gene calls are TRBV10-1 and TRBJ2-6; D is uncertain. The CDR3 region is CASSEPGANVLTF. The CDR3 DNA is TGCGCCAGCAGTGAACCTGGGGCCAACGTCCTGACTTTC.